The 20 T cell receptor beta chains reported below all come from one sample, sequenced in a study of blood T cells in healthy people across ages. Combining a sample-barcoded 5' primer with a J-beta primer mix, a second PCR ran for roughly 7 to 12 cycles. Each CDR3 protein gets one entry after TCRdb re-called the 5' RACE reads with MiXCR. The table lists 1.5 million to 2 million distinct CDR3 sequences, 30% to 35% of them singletons. The sample consisted of blood. These receptors were collected from a woman in her 30s in good health.

The chain couples TRBV15 to TRBJ2-1, with TRBD2 matching over 8 bases. Germline V gives CDR1 LNHNV, CDR2 YYDKDF (reference sequence). This CDR3 comprises 16 residues. V lost 6 bases to trimming and J lost 1 base; unmatched junction nucleotides: 8. CDR3 loop: CATRRSTSESYNEQFF. CDR3 in DNA: TGTGCCACCAGGCGATCGACTAGCGAATCCTACAATGAGCAGTTCTTC.

The chain joins TRBV7-2 to TRBJ2-1; tentatively, D is TRBD1 or TRBD2 (6 bases each). The CDR3 totals 17 residues. CDR1 is SGHTA, CDR2 FQGNSA, per germline. The V gene lost 7 bases and the J gene lost 4 bases, with 23 bases spanning the gap. CDR3 DNA sequence: TGTGCCAGCACTCTTATAGGGGGGCCTCTTTCTTACAATGAGCAGTTCTTC. Translating it yields CASTLIGGPLSYNEQFF.

This clonotype was seen a few times. The chain has TRBV30 and TRBJ1-5; no clear D gene. The CDR3 is made up of 15 amino acids. Per germline, CDR1 GTSNPN and CDR2 SVGIG (reference sequence). Deletions cut 0 bases from V and 5 bases from J, with 14 bases between. The CDR3 reads CAWSVLAEADQPQHF. The CDR3 DNA reads TGTGCCTGGAGTGTACTTGCGGAAGCGGATCAGCCCCAGCATTTT.

This clonotype has a handful of counts. The chain recombines TRBV3-1 with TRBJ2-5; TRBD2 is a possible D gene (6 bases). CDR1 LGHDT and CDR2 YNNKEL come from the germline V gene (reference sequence). Trimming stripped 1 base from V and 11 bases from J, with 20 bases between. This CDR3 has 15 amino acids. CDR3 sequence (DNA): TGTGCCAGCAGCCAAGCGGGGGTGCCGGACAATGAGCAGTACTTC. Protein product: CASSQAGVPDNEQYF.

The chain combines TRBV10-3 with TRBJ2-1; 11 positions match TRBD1. Germline CDR1 ENHRY, CDR2 SYGVKD. This CDR3 is 17 amino acids long. The V segment lost 11 bases and the J segment 9 bases; nucleotides outside the gene matches: 21. This CDR3 reads CAVSSTLGDRGSGEQFF. Written as DNA, the CDR3 is TGTGCCGTCTCCAGCACGTTAGGGGACAGGGGGTCGGGTGAGCAGTTCTTC.

Ten or more counts support this clonotype. The CDR3 spells CASSLLDYGTQYF. CDR3 bases: TGTGCCAGCAGCTTACTAGATTATGGTACGCAGTATTTT. This chain connects TRBV11-2 to TRBJ2-3, with D hard to call. Germline loops: CDR1 SGHAT, CDR2 FQNNGV. V lost 2 bases, J lost 8 bases, and 11 bases lay in between. This CDR3 has 13 amino acids.

This clonotype came up a few times. V gene TRBV13 combines with J gene TRBJ1-2; D gene unclear. Trimming left V 2 bases short and J 2 bases short, with 9 bases between. The CDR3 spans 14 residues. Germline assignment: CDR1 PRHDT and CDR2 FYEKMQ (reference sequence). The CDR3 reads CASSLFRLNYGYTF. CDR3 bases: TGTGCCAGCAGCTTATTTCGGTTAAACTATGGCTACACCTTC. Full variable domain (outside the CDR3, taken from reference TRBV13 and TRBJ1-2): AAGVIQSPRHLIKEKRETATLKCYPIPRHDTVYWYQQGPGQDPQFLISFYEKMQSDKGSIPDRFSAQQFSDYHSELNMSSLELGDSALYFCASSLFRLNYGYTFGSGTRLTVV.

This CDR3 reads CASRLSSRGVGETQYF. In nucleotides, the CDR3 is TGCGCCAGCAGGCTGAGCTCGCGGGGGGTCGGAGAGACCCAGTACTTC. This chain connects TRBV5-1 to TRBJ2-5; 8 positions match TRBD2. The CDR3 sequence is 16 residues long. CDR1 is SGHRS and CDR2 is YFSETQ in the germline V gene. After removal of 5 bases from V and 4 bases from J, the junction contained 13 bases not matched to a gene.

There are a few counts of this clonotype. This chain links TRBV29-1 with TRBJ2-3, with TRBD1 identical over 9 bases. This CDR3 has 14 residues. The germline gives CDR1 SQVTM, CDR2 ANQGSEA. Trimming cost V 6 bases and J 1 base; bases outside gene matches: 5. The CDR3 sequence is CSVQGDRGTDTQYF. The CDR3 DNA reads as TGCAGCGTCCAAGGGGACAGGGGCACAGATACGCAGTATTTT.

This rearrangement joins TRBV9 to TRBJ2-7; a possible D gene is TRBD1 (6 bases). CDR1 is SGDLS and CDR2 is YYNGEE in the germline V gene. The CDR3 has 16 residues. V gave up 4 bases and J gave up 7 bases, with 24 bases separating them. This chain's CDR3 is CASSPQGILVGGEQYF. The CDR3 nucleotides are TGTGCCAGCAGCCCCCAGGGTATTTTAGTAGGGGGTGAGCAGTACTTC.

Ten or more counts support this clonotype. V gene TRBV29-1 combines with J gene TRBJ2-3, with 9 nucleotides matching TRBD2. The germline V gene encodes CDR1 SQVTM and CDR2 ANQGSEA. The V gene end was trimmed by 1 base and the J gene end by 6 bases; junction bases not matched to a gene: 5. There are 14 residues in the CDR3. The chain's CDR3 is CSVEVAGERDTQYF. The CDR3 region has the DNA TGCAGCGTTGAAGTAGCGGGAGAAAGGGATACGCAGTATTTT.

This clonotype has a count of ten or more. This sequence joins TRBV6-2 or TRBV6-3 and TRBJ2-1; 7 bases agree with TRBD2. The V segment lost 2 bases and the J segment 8 bases; nucleotides outside the gene matches: 9. The CDR3 totals 15 residues. Germline lookup yields CDR1 MNHEY and CDR2 SVGEGT. CDR3 nucleotides: TGTGCCAGCAGTTACGGGGGAGGGCCCGCGCATGAGCAGTTCTTC. Translating it yields CASSYGGGPAHEQFF.

The DNA for the CDR3 is TGCGCCAGCAGCCCCAGGACTAGCGGGCCTCCCGGGAATACGCAGTATTTT. Translated, it gives CASSPRTSGPPGNTQYF. The chain is built from TRBV5-1 and TRBJ2-3; TRBD2 agrees at 11 bases. The CDR3 covers 17 residues. From germline, CDR1 is SGHRS and CDR2 YFSETQ. The junction had 14 bases not matched to a gene; V was cut back by 4 bases and J by 7 bases.

This clonotype was observed a handful of times. The gene calls are TRBV7-6 and TRBJ2-1; D perhaps matches TRBD2 (5 bases). Trimming cost V 1 base and J 7 bases, with 11 bases left between them. Germline CDR1 is SGHVS and CDR2 is FNYEAQ. The CDR3 runs 14 residues. The CDR3 loop is CASSLEVASNEQFF. The CDR3 DNA sequence: TGTGCCAGCAGCTTAGAGGTAGCGAGTAATGAGCAGTTCTTC. Based on the CDR3 plus reference TRBV7-6 and TRBJ2-1, the full variable domain is GAGVSQSPRYKVTKRGQDVALRCDPISGHVSLYWYRQALGQGPEFLTYFNYEAQQDKSGLPNDRFSAERPEGSISTLTIQRTEQRDSAMYRCASSLEVASNEQFFGPGTRLTVL.

This clonotype was counted between two and nine times. The V and J genes are TRBV7-9 and TRBJ2-1, with D perhaps TRBD2 (6 bases). V lost 4 bases and J lost 0, with 16 bases in between. CDR1 is SEHNR, CDR2 FQNEAQ, per germline (reference sequence). This CDR3 region has 17 residues. The CDR3 loop reads CASSSLKDGSSYNEQFF. CDR3 nucleotide sequence: TGTGCCAGCAGCTCCCTTAAGGACGGGAGCTCCTACAATGAGCAGTTCTTC.

The chain recombines TRBV20-1 with TRBJ2-7, with 9 bases matching TRBD1. This CDR3 is built from 14 residues. Looked up from germline, CDR1 is DFQATT and CDR2 is SNEGSKA (reference sequence). J gave up 3 bases and V 1 base, and 4 bases lay outside the gene matches. CDR3 in amino acids: CSARGRQGVYEQYF. The DNA of the CDR3 is TGCAGTGCTAGAGGTCGACAGGGGGTCTACGAGCAGTACTTC.

The chain uses TRBV4-1 and TRBJ2-3, with 10 positions matching TRBD2. CDR1 and CDR2 (germline): MGHRA, YSYEKL. With 6 bases clipped from V and 3 bases from J, the junction kept 18 bases outside the gene matches. The CDR3 spans 19 residues. The CDR3 here is CASRPLSAGGPRGTDTQYF. The CDR3 DNA follows: TGCGCCAGCAGACCCCTCTCAGCGGGAGGGCCACGAGGGACAGATACGCAGTATTTT.

V usage is TRBV4-1 and J usage is TRBJ1-2; unclear D gene. The CDR3 runs to 15 residues. Trimming cost V 0 bases and J 5 bases, with 13 bases left between them. Germline CDR1 and CDR2: MGHRA and YSYEKL. CDR3 sequence reads: CASSQDLWRSYGYTF. CDR3 nucleotides: TGCGCCAGCAGCCAAGATCTATGGAGGAGTTATGGCTACACCTTC.

The V gene is TRBV6-2 or TRBV6-3, the J gene TRBJ2-3, with 7 bases lining up with TRBD2. The CDR3 length is 15 residues. CDR1 is MNHEY and CDR2 is SVGEGT in the germline V gene. The J segment lost 4 bases and the V segment lost 2 bases, leaving 6 bases of the junction unmatched. CDR3 region: CASSYRRETADTQYF. The CDR3 region has the DNA TGTGCCAGCAGTTACCGGCGGGAGACAGCAGATACGCAGTATTTT.

This clonotype occurred a few times. The gene calls are TRBV10-3 and TRBJ2-3, with TRBD2 matching 7 bases. Germline CDR1 and CDR2: ENHRY and SYGVKD. With 10 bases clipped from V and 0 bases from J, the junction kept 7 bases outside the gene matches. This CDR3 is built from 14 residues. CDR3 DNA sequence: TGTGCCACTTCACTAGCGCAAAGCACAGATACGCAGTATTTT. This translates into CATSLAQSTDTQYF.